This T cell receptor (beta chain) was observed in a study of T cells in Graves' hyperthyroidism and ophthalmopathy. Looking at the study overall: Upon initial diagnosis and before any treatment, peripheral blood was collected.

Amplification of TCR beta CDR3 regions was performed using RNA transcripts as template. The TCR CDR3 was amplified in a first-round RT-PCR using the HTBI primer set. TCRdb reprocessed the multiplex PCR reads with MiXCR, giving one entry per CDR3 protein. The data contain a few hundred thousand distinct CDR3 sequences, approximately 14% of them seen just once; the ten biggest clones take up under 8%. This clonotype was seen only once. Germline V gene sequence: CDR1 KGHSH, CDR2 LQKENI. The length of the CDR3 is 16 residues. Trimming cost V 1 base and J 2 bases, with 12 bases left between them. This rearrangement joins TRBV18 to TRBJ1-3, with D hard to call. Sequenced input: blood. This TCR came from a woman aged 25 to 39 with Graves' hyperthyroidism. The CDR3 is CASSPLAEQAGNTIYF. DNA for the CDR3: TGTGCCAGCTCACCACTTGCAGAGCAGGCTGGAAACACCATATATTTT. Together with reference TRBV18 and TRBJ1-3, the CDR3 gives the full variable domain: NAGVMQNPRHLVRRRGQEARLRCSPMKGHSHVYWYRQLPEEGLKFMVYLQKENIIDESGMPKERFSAEFPKEGPSILRIQQVVRGDSAAYFCASSPLAEQAGNTIYFGEGSWLTVV.